A selection of T cell receptor beta chains follows, all from one sample in a study of neurological immune-mediated disorders. One entry per CDR3 protein results from TCRdb running MiXCR on the 5' RACE reads. Of approximately 82,000 distinct CDR3 sequences listed, 2.6% were seen once; the top ten hold 0.9% to 1.4%. Sequencing used PBMCs. These receptor sequences come from a woman between 25 and 40 years old with multiple sclerosis. CDR3s include the opening cysteine and the closing phenylalanine or tryptophan. The order of the fields is V gene, clone size, D gene, J gene, CDR3 protein, CDR3 DNA. The D gene is left open where the match is weak. Size tells how often a clone was seen (once, few, many) or the class of an expanded clone, and some rows leave it out.

TRBV28	many	TRBD1	TRBJ2-5	CASRDRGSETQYF	TGTGCCAGCAGGGACAGGGGGTCAGAGACCCAGTACTTC
TRBV7-3	many	-	TRBJ1-1	CASSLTGGTEAFF	TGTGCCAGCAGCTTAACGGGAGGTACTGAAGCTTTCTTT
TRBV5-1	many	TRBD2	TRBJ2-5	CASSSAGAETQYF	TGCGCCAGCAGCTCGGCGGGAGCAGAGACCCAGTACTTC
TRBV12-3/TRBV12-4	many	-	TRBJ2-2	CASSPNLGGELFF	TGTGCCAGCAGCCCCAACCTGGGCGGGGAGCTGTTTTTT
TRBV12-3/TRBV12-4	many	-	TRBJ2-3	CASSLVSSGGGTDTQYF	TGTGCCAGCAGTTTAGTTTCTAGCGGAGGGGGTACAGATACGCAGTATTTT
TRBV7-9	many	-	TRBJ2-6	CASSLATSGANVLTF	TGTGCCAGCAGCTTAGCGACCTCTGGGGCCAACGTCCTGACTTTC
TRBV6-6	many	TRBD2	TRBJ2-1	CASLNSSPGGGKSSYNEQFF	TGTGCCAGCCTGAACTCCTCGCCCGGGGGGGGGAAGAGCTCCTACAATGAGCAGTTCTTC
TRBV2	many	TRBD1	TRBJ2-2	CASRGTDTGELFF	TGTGCCAGCAGAGGGACAGACACCGGGGAGCTGTTTTTT
TRBV29-1	once	TRBD2	TRBJ2-4	CSVRPSGRASPGKNIQYF	TGCAGCGTTCGACCAAGCGGGAGGGCCAGCCCGGGCAAAAACATTCAGTACTTC
TRBV30	many	-	TRBJ1-2	CAWSTRGNGYTF	TGTGCCTGGAGTACCAGGGGCAATGGCTACACCTTC
TRBV5-1	many	-	TRBJ2-7	CASRPRDSTYEQYF	TGCGCCAGCAGGCCCCGGGACTCCACCTACGAGCAGTACTTC
TRBV7-3	many	TRBD1	TRBJ1-4	CASSLTFDREDEKLFF	TGTGCCAGCAGCTTAACGTTCGACAGGGAGGATGAAAAACTGTTTTTT
TRBV11-3	many	-	TRBJ1-1	CASSLGNTPLAEAFF	TGTGCCAGCAGCTTAGGAAACACCCCGCTGGCTGAAGCTTTCTTT
TRBV28	many	-	TRBJ1-4	CASSPGGGLNEKLFF	TGTGCCAGCAGCCCTGGGGGGGGGCTAAATGAAAAACTGTTTTTT
TRBV20-1	many	-	TRBJ1-1	CSAAAPLGTEAFF	TGCAGTGCCGCCGCGCCCCTGGGGACTGAAGCTTTCTTT
TRBV6-6	many	TRBD2	TRBJ2-4	CASSPQSSGLAKNIQYF	TGTGCCAGCAGTCCACAATCTAGCGGGTTAGCCAAAAACATTCAGTACTTC
TRBV5-5	many	-	TRBJ2-7	CASSLSVRAENYEQYF	TGTGCCAGCAGCTTGTCTGTACGGGCAGAGAACTACGAGCAGTACTTC
TRBV7-8	many	-	TRBJ1-6	CASSLVRVRENSPLHF	TGTGCCAGCAGCTTAGTAAGGGTTCGGGAGAATTCACCCCTCCACTTT
TRBV12-3/TRBV12-4	-	-	TRBJ1-2	CASSPGALAF	TGTGCCAGCTCGCCCGGGGCACTCGCCTTC
TRBV18	many	TRBD2	TRBJ2-1	CASSTLAGRGSDEQFF	TGTGCCAGCTCAACACTAGCGGGGAGAGGATCCGATGAGCAGTTCTTC
TRBV18	many	-	TRBJ2-1	CASSPAADNEQFF	TGTGCCAGCTCACCGGCAGCGGACAATGAGCAGTTCTTC
TRBV2	many	TRBD2	TRBJ2-3	CASSETAGLAPSTDTQYF	TGTGCCAGCAGTGAAACCGCAGGACTAGCACCGAGCACAGATACGCAGTATTTT
TRBV9	many	TRBD1	TRBJ2-1	CASSVVSAGGEQFF	TGTGCCAGCAGCGTAGTCTCTGCAGGGGGAGAGCAGTTCTTC
TRBV5-1	many	TRBD2	TRBJ2-4	CASSLVAGGPNIQYF	TGCGCCAGCAGCTTGGTAGCGGGAGGGCCAAACATTCAGTACTTC
TRBV3-1	many	-	TRBJ2-7	CASRPRGGSSYEQYF	TGTGCCAGCAGACCCCGTGGAGGGAGCTCCTACGAGCAGTACTTC
TRBV10-3	many	-	TRBJ2-3	CATNEPPGTDTQYF	TGTGCCACCAACGAACCCCCTGGGACAGATACGCAGTATTTT
TRBV15	many	TRBD1	TRBJ1-6	CATSGDRENSPLHF	TGTGCCACCAGCGGGGACAGGGAAAATTCACCCCTCCACTTT
TRBV20-1	many	TRBD2	TRBJ2-1	CSARGLAGFSSYNEQFF	TGCAGTGCTAGGGGGCTAGCGGGATTCAGCTCCTACAATGAGCAGTTCTTC
TRBV9	many	-	TRBJ2-1	CASSVVAVASEQFF	TGTGCCAGCAGCGTAGTTGCGGTGGCTAGTGAGCAGTTCTTC